This TCR beta chain was captured by sequencing in a study of T-cell memory formation after mild COVID-19. Study summary: Clustering of TCRs was largely donor specific. General study points: A balance of CD4 and CD8 characterized clones contracting day 15 to 85, whereas later expanders leaned CD4+. The authors left the SARS-CoV-2 specificity of second-wave clones peaking on day 37 unconfirmed. Contracting CD4+ clones lay largely in CM and EM, with CD8+ ones residing in EMRA.

The CDR3 sequence is 14 residues long. Germline V gives CDR1 PRHDT, CDR2 FYEKMQ (reference sequence). Trimming shortened V by 0 bases and J by 5 bases, and 9 bases separated the two germline ends. Worth noting for this clonotype: Its antigen remains unknown.

TCRdb called the 5' RACE reads again in MiXCR, with one record for every CDR3 protein. The top ten clones hold about an eighth of a sample with some 210,000 distinct CDR3 sequences, around 26% of them seen once. Sequenced input: PBMCs or a T cell subset sorted from them (not recorded which). This TCR was recovered from an adult woman who had mild COVID-19 (a few samples of this study predate the infection). Cell type and time point are not known. The V and J genes are TRBV13 and TRBJ2-3, with unresolved D. The CDR3 loop is CASSLGGPGDTQYF. For the CDR3, the DNA is TGTGCCAGCAGCTTAGGAGGCCCGGGAGATACGCAGTATTTT.